This TCR beta chain derives from a study of blood T cells in healthy people across ages. This clonotype has just a few counts. A second PCR, run for roughly 7 to 11 cycles, used a sample-barcoded 5' primer plus a J-beta primer mix. TCRdb fed the 5' RACE reads into MiXCR, producing one record per CDR3 protein. The sample contains approximately 900,000 distinct CDR3 sequences, around 48% of which appear only once. The receptor's source is a man aged 25 to 45 in good health. The sequenced material came from blood.

The CDR3 nucleotides are TGCGCCAGCAGCTTGGAAGCTAGCGGGGCGCTCTACAATGAGCAGTTCTTC. It encodes CASSLEASGALYNEQFF. The chain is built from TRBV5-1 and TRBJ2-1, with 9 bases matching TRBD2. The CDR3 extends over 17 amino acids. The germline V gene has CDR1 SGHRS and CDR2 YFSETQ. Trimming removed 0 bases from V and 3 bases from J; junction bases left unmatched: 7.